The 22 T cell receptor beta chains given below trace back to one sample, sequenced in a study of post-analysis software for immune sequencing data (dated by TCRdb to the mid-2010s). The paper's findings and limits, for the study overall: A handful of TRBV segments, including TRBV5-6, TRBV5-1 and TRBV20-1, were significantly more frequent in patients than controls.

The library was generated by PCR. The instrument was an Illumina HiSeq 2500. To reduce PCR and sequencing biases, unique molecular identifiers were incorporated into the TCR beta cDNA libraries. TCRdb passed the public sequencing reads through fastp at Q25 and MiXCR, retaining productive beta sequences. Here each entry gathers all rows of one CDR3 protein and keeps the most common genes and DNA. The sample table lists roughly 730,000 distinct CDR3 sequences, 25% to 30% of them with a count of one. The ten most abundant clones make up roughly 0.54% of the sample. These receptors have no identified antigens. The sample was blood. The receptors stem from a girl aged 10 to 17 with multiple sclerosis.

J is TRBJ1-1 and V is TRBV4-1; no definite D call. V was pared by 4 bases and J by 4 bases, with 10 bases between. The germline gives CDR1 MGHRA, CDR2 YSYEKL. The CDR3 is 13 residues long. CDR3 loop: CASSLRPGTEAFF. The CDR3 coding sequence is TGCGCCAGCAGCCTCCGTCCAGGCACTGAAGCTTTCTTT.

A few counts support this clonotype. V usage is TRBV5-1 and J usage is TRBJ2-1, with D perhaps matching TRBD1 or TRBD2 (5 bases each). V lost 4 bases to trimming and J lost 6 bases, with 14 bases between them. The CDR3 is 14 amino acids. CDR1 and CDR2 from the germline V gene are SGHRS and YFSETQ. The DNA of the CDR3 is TGCGCCAGCAGCCCCCGACGGGACGCCAATGAGCAGTTCTTC. Translation gives CASSPRRDANEQFF.

This chain connects TRBV20-1 to TRBJ2-7; 8 nucleotides align to TRBD2. The V gene end was trimmed by 0 bases and the J gene end by 4 bases; junction bases not matched to a gene: 11. The CDR3 has 16 residues. Germline assignment: CDR1 DFQATT and CDR2 SNEGSKA (reference sequence). In DNA, the CDR3 is TGCAGTGCTAGAGATCGGCACGGGAGGGCCGGGTACGAGCAGTACTTC. Its protein product is CSARDRHGRAGYEQYF.

The chain links TRBV5-1 to TRBJ2-1; D unresolved. The CDR3 extends over 16 amino acids. V was pared by 0 bases and J by 8 bases, with 18 bases between. CDR1 SGHRS and CDR2 YFSETQ come from the germline V gene. This CDR3 reads CASSLALAEGRDEQFF. CDR3 DNA: TGCGCCAGCAGCTTGGCCTTGGCCGAAGGAAGGGATGAGCAGTTCTTC.

This clonotype came up a few times. CDR3 loop: CASTGQGAYTGELFF. Here the CDR3 DNA reads TGCGCCAGCACTGGACAGGGGGCTTACACCGGGGAGCTGTTTTTT. The chain is built from TRBV10-2 and TRBJ2-2, with TRBD1 matching over 11 bases. This CDR3 spans 15 amino acids. Trimming cost V 7 bases and J 3 bases; bases outside gene matches: 4. The germline CDR1 and CDR2 sequences are WSHSY and SAAADI.

V gene TRBV3-1 combines with J gene TRBJ1-5; no definite D call. Trimming cost V 1 base and J 3 bases, with 10 bases left between them. The CDR3 has 15 residues. Germline V lookup: CDR1 LGHDT, CDR2 YNNKEL (reference sequence). In DNA form, the CDR3 reads TGTGCCAGCAGCCAAGGGCCAGCCGACAATCAGCCCCAGCATTTT. It codes for CASSQGPADNQPQHF.

This clonotype was detected a few times. This rearrangement joins TRBV20-1 to TRBJ2-5; possibly TRBD2 for D (6 bases). CDR1 is DFQATT and CDR2 is SNEGSKA in the germline V gene (reference sequence). Trimming took off 3 bases at V and 1 base at J, with 18 bases between the two ends. The CDR3 spans 16 residues. The CDR3 DNA sequence: TGCAGTGCTAGTGAGTCCTTGCGGGGACTCCAAGAGACCCAGTACTTC. Its protein product is CSASESLRGLQETQYF.

V is TRBV12-3 or TRBV12-4 and J is TRBJ1-2; D is uncertain. V was clipped by 5 bases and J by 2 bases, with 12 bases between them. This CDR3 has 14 amino acids. CDR3 in DNA: TGTGCCAGCAGTCCAGCCTACATGAACTATGGCTACACCTTC. The encoded protein is CASSPAYMNYGYTF.

This clonotype was counted ten times or more. The rearrangement uses TRBV4-2 and TRBJ2-5, with 7 nucleotides matching TRBD2. CDR1 and CDR2 (germline): LGHNA, YNFKEQ. The CDR3 is made up of 16 amino acids. J was trimmed by 5 bases and V by 1 base; bases with no gene match: 10. This chain's CDR3 is CASSQGGGAGMETQYF. The CDR3 DNA sequence: TGTGCCAGCAGCCAAGGAGGAGGAGCGGGAATGGAGACCCAGTACTTC.

There are many counts of this clonotype. This chain connects TRBV6-4 to TRBJ2-3; 7 bases align to TRBD2. J lost 2 bases, V lost 5 bases, and 13 bases had no gene match. Germline-derived CDR1 and CDR2 are MRHNA and SNTAGT. CDR3 length: 17 amino acids. CDR3: CASSLSGLGAPTDTQYF. As DNA, the CDR3 is TGTGCCAGCAGTCTCAGTGGACTAGGGGCCCCCACAGATACGCAGTATTTT.

The chain employs TRBV20-1 and TRBJ1-2, with TRBD1 as a possible D gene (5 bases). The germline CDR1 and CDR2 sequences are DFQATT and SNEGSKA (reference sequence). V lost 7 bases and J 6 bases, leaving 9 bases between the germline ends. This CDR3 has 10 amino acids. The chain's CDR3 is CSVGRDGYTF. CDR3 in DNA: TGCAGTGTGGGCAGGGATGGCTACACCTTC.

The rearrangement uses TRBV29-1 and TRBJ2-3; 7 bases map to TRBD2. The V gene end was trimmed by 7 bases and the J gene end by 4 bases; junction bases not matched to a gene: 11. Germline CDR1 is SQVTM and CDR2 is ANQGSEA. The CDR3 runs 14 residues. The CDR3 nucleotides read TGCAGCGGGGGTGGCGGGAGCGGCGCAGATACGCAGTATTTT. Its translation is CSGGGGSGADTQYF.

V is TRBV5-1 and J is TRBJ1-4; maybe TRBD1 (5 bases). Germline V gives CDR1 SGHRS, CDR2 YFSETQ. The CDR3 is 15 residues long. Trimming shortened V by 4 bases and J by 7 bases, and 17 bases separated the two germline ends. The CDR3: CASSIYGTQREKLFF. The CDR3 bases are TGCGCCAGCAGCATATACGGGACCCAGCGTGAAAAACTGTTTTTT.

This clonotype occurred a few times. The chain couples TRBV12-3 or TRBV12-4 to TRBJ1-2, with TRBD1 matching 7 bases. The V gene end was trimmed by 5 bases and the J gene end by 3 bases; junction bases not matched to a gene: 6. CDR3 length equals 14 residues. The CDR3 sequence: CASSQGDSYYGYTF. The CDR3 DNA sequence: TGTGCCAGCAGTCAGGGGGACAGTTACTATGGCTACACCTTC.

V and J are TRBV4-1 and TRBJ2-5; 13 bases line up with TRBD2. The V gene end was trimmed by 6 bases and the J gene end by 1 base; junction bases not matched to a gene: 5. Germline V gives CDR1 MGHRA, CDR2 YSYEKL. This CDR3 comprises 16 residues. As DNA, the CDR3 is TGCGCCAGCAGACCACTAGCGGGGGGGGTCCAAGAGACCCAGTACTTC. The encoded protein is CASRPLAGGVQETQYF.

This chain links TRBV20-1 with TRBJ1-4, with 9 bases lining up with TRBD1. This CDR3 contains 14 residues. From germline, CDR1 is DFQATT and CDR2 SNEGSKA (reference sequence). With 6 bases clipped from V and 1 base from J, the junction kept 3 bases outside the gene matches. The CDR3 is CSAQDRGTNEKLFF. The CDR3 nucleotides read TGCAGTGCCCAGGACAGGGGAACTAATGAAAAACTGTTTTTT.

In the case of this clonotype: A junction end diverges from the germline sequence, so it may reflect a read error. The chain couples TRBV10-3 to TRBJ2-1, with TRBD2 as a possible D gene (5 bases). The CDR3 contains 13 residues. CDR1 and CDR2 (germline): ENHRY, SYGVKD. The CDR3 DNA reads TGTGCCACAGGTAGCGCGGGCCTCAATGAGCAGTGCTTC. Residues: CATGSAGLNEQCF.

This clonotype showed up many times. The chain employs TRBV4-3 and TRBJ2-7; no firm D call. The CDR3 has 15 residues. Per germline, CDR1 LGHNA and CDR2 YSLEER. V was clipped by 0 bases and J by 5 bases, with 14 bases between them. CDR3 protein: CASSQEAFVGHEQYF. CDR3 DNA: TGCGCCAGCAGCCAAGAAGCATTTGTAGGCCACGAGCAGTACTTC.

The rearrangement joins TRBV6-1 to TRBJ2-7, with 9 bases aligning to TRBD2. J was trimmed by 6 bases and V by 7 bases; bases with no gene match: 22. CDR1 MNHNS and CDR2 SASEGT come from the germline V gene. This CDR3 comprises 18 residues. Here the CDR3 DNA reads TGTGCCAGCACCCTAAGCTCGTCCGGGACTAGCTGGGCCCGCGAGCAGTACTTC. This codes for CASTLSSSGTSWAREQYF.

This clonotype was observed a handful of times. The chain employs TRBV20-1 and TRBJ1-3, with D perhaps TRBD1 (5 bases). The V gene's germline CDR1 is DFQATT and CDR2 SNEGSKA (reference sequence). V lost 2 bases and J lost 3, with 11 bases in between. The CDR3 has 14 amino acids. The CDR3 here is CSARPDRFGNTIYF. The CDR3 nucleotides read TGCAGTGCTAGACCCGACAGATTTGGAAACACCATATATTTT.

This chain connects TRBV20-1 to TRBJ2-2, with D perhaps given as TRBD1 or TRBD2 (6 bases each). Germline-derived CDR1 and CDR2 are DFQATT and SNEGSKA (reference sequence). The CDR3 runs to 15 residues. Trimming removed 0 bases at V and 3 bases at J, with 11 bases between. The CDR3 nucleotides read TGCAGTGCTAGAGATTATGGGGGGCACACCGGGGAGCTGTTTTTT. Its translation: CSARDYGGHTGELFF.

In its sample, this clonotype was seen a few times. V usage is TRBV20-1 and J usage is TRBJ1-2; 8 bases line up with TRBD1. The CDR3 contains 12 residues. Unmatched junction bases numbered 3, after V lost 2 bases and J lost 7 bases. Germline CDR1 DFQATT, CDR2 SNEGSKA (reference sequence). The chain's CDR3 is CSARQGAGGYTF. CDR3 sequence (DNA): TGCAGTGCTAGACAGGGGGCTGGTGGCTACACCTTC.